This T cell receptor beta chain was profiled in a study of cytomegalovirus exposure and HLA in healthy donors. About this clone itself: Its antigen remains unidentified.

Germline V gene sequence: CDR1 SGHNT, CDR2 YENEEA. This CDR3 is 16 amino acids long. The J segment lost 5 bases and the V segment lost 2 bases, leaving 4 bases of the junction unmatched. Study observations and caveats: Later analysis placed DRB1 highest and HLA-C lowest in TCR association rates, which differed by HLA locus.

The PCR ran on 60 Vbeta and 13 Jbeta primers. Assay: immunoSEQ multiplex PCR; the TCRdb copy retains only in-frame clones and omits some. The sample carries around 140,000 clones, almost 85% recorded once. This receptor was taken from a woman between 40 and 50 years old in good health and CMV-seronegative. The chain employs TRBV11-3 and TRBJ2-1, with 12 bases matching TRBD2. Sequenced sample: PBMCs. The CDR3 DNA reads TGTGCCAGCAGCTTAACCGGACTAGCGGGGAACAATGAGCAGTTCTTC. Residues: CASSLTGLAGNNEQFF.